This TCR beta chain was sequenced during a study of OX40 agonist ivuxolimab in advanced cancers. Data came from immunoSEQ multiplex PCR; TCRdb stores just in-frame clones and leaves some out. The table includes 50,000 to 65,000 clones, approximately 79% detected once. About this clone itself: This sample includes further DNA sequences coding for the same CDR3.

Material: CD4+ or CD8+ T cells sorted from blood, obtained in a trial of the OX40 agonist ivuxolimab. The origin of this receptor is an adult with an advanced solid tumor such as melanoma, head and neck, liver or kidney cancer.

The CDR3 DNA sequence: TGCGCCAGCAGCCCTGGACTAGCGGGGGCAGGGGAGACCCAGTACTTC. Its translation is CASSPGLAGAGETQYF. The chain recombines TRBV5-1 with TRBJ2-5, with TRBD2 matching over 13 bases. The V segment lost 4 bases and the J segment 5 bases; nucleotides outside the gene matches: 8. The CDR3 covers 16 residues. Germline values: CDR1 SGHRS, CDR2 YFSETQ.